This T cell receptor beta chain emerged from a study of OX40 agonist ivuxolimab in advanced cancers. Study-level points and caveats: With doses of 0.1 to 3.0 mg/kg, CD4+ and CD8+ blood T cells had undergone clonal expansion by week 6. CD8+ T cells were the subset that, on average, had more expanded clones than CD4+.

A note on this clone: Its target is unknown.

Per germline, CDR1 MNHNY and CDR2 SVGAGI (reference sequence). There are 14 residues in the CDR3. The ends were cut back, 7 bases at V and 0 bases at J, with 12 bases in the middle. Measured with immunoSEQ multiplex PCR; TCRdb has only the in-frame clones, and not every one. The data contain under 55,000 clones, 70% to 90% of them singletons. The material was CD4+ or CD8+ T cells sorted from blood, obtained in a trial of the OX40 agonist ivuxolimab. V usage is TRBV6-6 and J usage is TRBJ1-1, with D unclear. This sequence originates from an adult with an advanced solid tumor such as melanoma, head and neck, liver or kidney cancer. CDR3 amino acids: CASISWEMNTEAFF. The CDR3 nucleotides are TGTGCCAGCATCTCCTGGGAGATGAACACTGAAGCTTTCTTT.